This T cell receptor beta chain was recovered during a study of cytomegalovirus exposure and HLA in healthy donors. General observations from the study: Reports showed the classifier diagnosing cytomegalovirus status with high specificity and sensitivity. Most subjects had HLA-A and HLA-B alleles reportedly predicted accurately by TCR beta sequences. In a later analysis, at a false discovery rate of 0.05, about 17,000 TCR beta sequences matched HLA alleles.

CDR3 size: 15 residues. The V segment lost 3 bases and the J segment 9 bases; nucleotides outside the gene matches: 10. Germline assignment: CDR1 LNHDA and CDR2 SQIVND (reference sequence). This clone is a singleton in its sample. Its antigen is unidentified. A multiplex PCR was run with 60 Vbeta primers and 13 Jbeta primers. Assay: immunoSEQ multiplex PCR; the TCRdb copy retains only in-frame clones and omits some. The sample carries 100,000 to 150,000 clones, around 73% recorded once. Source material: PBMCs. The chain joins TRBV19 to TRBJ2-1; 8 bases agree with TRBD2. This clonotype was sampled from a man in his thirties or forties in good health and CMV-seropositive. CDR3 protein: CASSIREGAKGEQFF. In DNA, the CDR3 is TGTGCCAGTAGTATTCGGGAGGGCGCGAAGGGTGAGCAGTTCTTC.